These T cell receptor beta chains were read from a single sample in a study of cytomegalovirus exposure and HLA in healthy donors. This table comes from immunoSEQ multiplex PCR, and its TCRdb copy is limited to in-frame clones, with some not included. The data contain 50,000 to 70,000 clones, 83% of them seen just once; the ten biggest clones take up about 1.6%. The sample was PBMCs. The receptor source for this set is a human donor in good health. The CDR3 runs from the conserved cysteine through the conserved F or W. The D gene is left open where the match is weak. Clone size is given for some rows only: seen once, a few or many times, or a class if the clone is expanded.

>few|TRBJ2-5|TRBD1|TRBV5-1
TGCGCCAGCAGCTGGCGACAGGGGGCTGGAGAGACCCAGTACTTC
CASSWRQGAGETQYF
>.|TRBJ2-3|.|TRBV2
TGTGCCAGCAGTGCGAGACTGGAAGATACGCAGTATTTT
CASSARLEDTQYF
>.|TRBJ2-1|.|TRBV28
TGTGCCAGCAGTTTAGCGGTCCTCAATGAGCAGTTCTTC
CASSLAVLNEQFF
>few|TRBJ2-7|TRBD1|TRBV15
TGTGCCACCAGCGCTAGGACAGGGGACGAGCAGTACTTC
CATSARTGDEQYF
>.|TRBJ1-2|TRBD1|TRBV7-2
TGTGCCAGCAGCTCCCGGACCGGACAGGGGGGCTATGGCTACACCTTC
CASSSRTGQGGYGYTF
>.|TRBJ1-2|.|TRBV5-6
TGTGCCAGCAGCTTGGTAGGGGTTATCTCTGGCTACACCTTC
CASSLVGVISGYTF
>.|TRBJ2-5|TRBD1|TRBV6-5
TGTGCCAGCAGCCAAGGACAGGGGGGGGAGACCCAGTACTTC
CASSQGQGGETQYF
>.|TRBJ2-6|TRBD2|TRBV15
TGTGCCACCAGCACGGGACTAGGGTCTGGGGCCAACGTCCTGACTTTC
CATSTGLGSGANVLTF
>.|TRBJ1-3|.|TRBV18
TGTGCCAGCTCACCTTCAGGGTACTCTGGAAACACCATATATTTT
CASSPSGYSGNTIYF
>.|TRBJ2-1|.|TRBV4-2
TGTGCCAGCATGCGGGACGGAAGCTCCTACAATGAGCAGTTCTTC
CASMRDGSSYNEQFF
>.|TRBJ2-7|TRBD1|TRBV30
TGTGCCTGGAGTGTACCGGGACAGGGGGTTTGGGAGCAGTACTTC
CAWSVPGQGVWEQYF
>.|TRBJ1-1|TRBD1|TRBV19
TGTGCCAGTAGTATTGCAGGGGGCTTGAACACTGAAGCTTTCTTT
CASSIAGGLNTEAFF
>.|TRBJ1-1|.|TRBV13
TGTGCCAGCAGCTTAGAGGGGTCATACTCAACAGAAGCTTTCTTT
CASSLEGSYSTEAFF
>.|TRBJ1-3|.|TRBV2
TGTGCCAGCAGTGCGACAGGCGCCGGAAACACCATATATTTT
CASSATGAGNTIYF
>.|TRBJ2-3|.|TRBV4-3
TGCGCCAGCAGCCAAGATCCACAGGGCCGCACAGATACGCAGTATTTT
CASSQDPQGRTDTQYF
>.|TRBJ2-7|.|TRBV18
TGTGCCAGCTCACCAGGACAGTTGGCGTCCTACGAGCAGTACTTC
CASSPGQLASYEQYF
>.|TRBJ2-5|TRBD1|TRBV7-9
TGTGCCAGCAGCCTAGGGACAGTGAGGGGGCAAGAGACCCAGTACTTC
CASSLGTVRGQETQYF
>.|TRBJ2-3|TRBD2|TRBV5-1
TGCGCCAGCAGGGAAGGGACTAGCGGCAGCACAGATACGCAGTATTTT
CASREGTSGSTDTQYF
>.|TRBJ1-2|TRBD1|TRBV6-1
TGTGCCAGCAATTCCCGGGACAGGGAAGATGGCTACACCTTC
CASNSRDREDGYTF
>few|TRBJ2-7|TRBD1|TRBV30
TGTGCCTGGAGTGGGACAGGGGGGACCTACGAGCAGTACTTC
CAWSGTGGTYEQYF
>once|TRBJ1-2|.|TRBV14
TGTGCCAGCAGCCAAGGACGGGACTATGGCTACACCTTC
CASSQGRDYGYTF
>.|TRBJ1-2|.|TRBV5-1
TGCGCCAGCAGCTTGGATGGGGGGAGCTATGGCTACACCTTC
CASSLDGGSYGYTF
>medium-sized|TRBJ2-2|.|TRBV6-6
TGTGCCAGCAGTTACGGGGAGACCGGGGAGCTGTTTTTT
CASSYGETGELFF
>.|TRBJ2-3|.|TRBV27
TGTGCCAGTGGGCTCCATACGCAGTATTTT
CASGLHTQYF
>.|TRBJ1-3|TRBD1|TRBV30
TGTGCGTGGAATCCTTGGACAGGCTGGGGCTCTGGAAACACCATATATTTT
CAWNPWTGWGSGNTIYF
>.|TRBJ2-4|TRBD1|TRBV7-9
TGTGCCAGCAGCTCGGGACAGGGGGTGGTCGCCAAAAACATTCAGTACTTC
CASSSGQGVVAKNIQYF
>.|TRBJ2-5|.|TRBV7-2
TGTGCCAGCACCCCCGAGGGGGGGACGGAGACCCAGTACTTC
CASTPEGGTETQYF
>few|TRBJ2-7|TRBD2|TRBV11-3
TGTGCCAGCAGCTTCTCTAGCGGGGGTATGTACGAGCAGTACTTC
CASSFSSGGMYEQYF
>.|TRBJ2-1|.|TRBV25-1
TGTGCCAGCAGGGCTAGCTGGTACAATGAGCAGTTCTTC
CASRASWYNEQFF
>.|TRBJ1-5|.|TRBV4-2
TGTGCCAGCAGCCAAGATAGAAATCAGCCCCAGCATTTT
CASSQDRNQPQHF
>.|TRBJ2-3|TRBD1|TRBV6-5
TGTGCCAGCAGTCCGGGGACAGGGGAGACAGATACGCAGTATTTT
CASSPGTGETDTQYF
>once|TRBJ2-3|.|TRBV5-5
TGTGCCAGCAGCCTTTTCCTCACAGATACGCAGTATTTT
CASSLFLTDTQYF
>.|TRBJ2-7|.|TRBV4-1
TGCGCCAGCAGCCAAGATACAAGTCGCGAGCAGTACTTC
CASSQDTSREQYF
>.|TRBJ2-1|.|TRBV7-6
TGTGCCAGCAGTCCCGACAACAATGAGCAGTTCTTC
CASSPDNNEQFF
>.|TRBJ1-5|TRBD1|TRBV19
TGTGCCAGTAGTTGGGACAGGGGAAATCAGCCCCAGCATTTT
CASSWDRGNQPQHF
>once|TRBJ2-7|.|TRBV27
TGTGCCAGCAGTTTATCGACTAGCTACGAGCAGTACTTC
CASSLSTSYEQYF
>.|TRBJ2-5|.|TRBV10-1
TGCGCCAGCAGTGAGTCGATACGCGAAGAGACCCAGTACTTC
CASSESIREETQYF
>.|TRBJ1-1|TRBD1|TRBV11-2
TGTGCCAGCAGCGTTGACAGGGATCGCACTGAAGCTTTCTTT
CASSVDRDRTEAFF
>.|TRBJ1-6|.|TRBV6-5
TGTGCCAGCAGTTATACAGGCCTCTTAAATTCACCCCTCCACTTT
CASSYTGLLNSPLHF
>.|TRBJ1-5|.|TRBV19
TGTGCCAGTAGTAGGGGCCCGGACGGTACGGAATGGCCCCAGCATTTT
CASSRGPDGTEWPQHF
>.|TRBJ2-5|.|TRBV10-3
TGTGCCATCGGGGACACTATATCCCAAGAGACCCAGTACTTC
CAIGDTISQETQYF
>.|TRBJ2-2|.|TRBV9
TGTGCCACCCCCCCTCGGGACACCGGGGAGCTGTTTTTT
CATPPRDTGELFF
>.|TRBJ2-7|TRBD2|TRBV7-2
TGTGCCAGCAGCCTCCTGGGAGGGGTAGGTTACGAGCAGTACTTC
CASSLLGGVGYEQYF
>.|TRBJ2-3|.|TRBV5-6
TGTGCCAGCAGCCCGCCTGAGGCAGATACGCAGTATTTT
CASSPPEADTQYF
>.|TRBJ1-1|TRBD1|TRBV10-3
TGTGCCATCAGTGAGTCTTGGACAGGGCGGCGCGACACTGAAGCTTTCTTT
CAISESWTGRRDTEAFF
>once|TRBJ1-3|.|TRBV5-1
TGCGCCAGCAGCGCACGTACTGATCACTCTGGAAACACCATATATTTT
CASSARTDHSGNTIYF
>.|TRBJ2-5|TRBD1|TRBV7-2
TGTGCCAGCAGCAGGACAGGGTATCAGGAGACCCAGTACTTC
CASSRTGYQETQYF
>.|TRBJ1-4|.|TRBV2
TGTGCCAGCAGTGATCACAGGGCAACTAATGAAAAACTGTTTTTT
CASSDHRATNEKLFF
>.|TRBJ2-7|.|TRBV5-1
TGCGCCAGCAGCTTGGGACAACCTATCGGCGAGCAGTACTTC
CASSLGQPIGEQYF
>.|TRBJ1-1|TRBD1|TRBV6-1
TGTGCCAGCAGTGAAGAAACAGGGGGCGGTAACACTGAAGCTTTCTTT
CASSEETGGGNTEAFF
>.|TRBJ2-7|.|TRBV9
TGTGCCAGCAGCGTAGGCCTGGTAGACTCCTACGAGCAGTACTTC
CASSVGLVDSYEQYF
>.|TRBJ1-2|.|TRBV6-1
TGTGCCAGCAGTGACGGGGTAGGCTATGGCTACACCTTC
CASSDGVGYGYTF
>.|TRBJ2-3|TRBD1|TRBV28
TGTGCCAGCATGAGGGGGCGGACAGATACGCAGTATTTT
CASMRGRTDTQYF
>.|TRBJ1-5|TRBD1|TRBV7-9
TGTTCCAGCAGCTTAGGGGGCCTGAGTCAGCCCCAGCATTTT
CSSSLGGLSQPQHF